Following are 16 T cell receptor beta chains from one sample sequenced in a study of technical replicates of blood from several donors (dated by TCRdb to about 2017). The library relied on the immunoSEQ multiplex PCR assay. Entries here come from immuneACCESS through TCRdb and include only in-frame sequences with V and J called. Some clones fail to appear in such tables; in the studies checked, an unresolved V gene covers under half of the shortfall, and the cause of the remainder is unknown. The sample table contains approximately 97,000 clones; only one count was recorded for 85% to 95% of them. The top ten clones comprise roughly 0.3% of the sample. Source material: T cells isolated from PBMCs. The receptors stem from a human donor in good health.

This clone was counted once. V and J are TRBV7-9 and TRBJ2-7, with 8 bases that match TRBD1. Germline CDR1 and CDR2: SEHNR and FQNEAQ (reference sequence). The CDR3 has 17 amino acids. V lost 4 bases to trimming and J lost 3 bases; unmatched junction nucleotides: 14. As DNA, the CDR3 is TGTGCCAGCAGCTCTCTAACCATACCAGGACAGGGCTACGAGCAGTACTTC. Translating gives CASSSLTIPGQGYEQYF.

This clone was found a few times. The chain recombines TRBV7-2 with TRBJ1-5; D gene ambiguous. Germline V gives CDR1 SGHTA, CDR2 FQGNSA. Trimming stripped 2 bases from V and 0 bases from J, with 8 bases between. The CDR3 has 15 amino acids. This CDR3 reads CASSLLRDSNQPQHF. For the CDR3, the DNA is TGTGCCAGCAGCTTACTTCGCGATAGCAATCAGCCCCAGCATTTT.

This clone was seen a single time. Here the CDR3 reads CASSAVPGQASDTQYF. DNA of the CDR3: TGTGCCAGCAGTGCGGTACCGGGACAGGCTTCAGATACGCAGTATTTT. The chain couples TRBV6-1 to TRBJ2-3, with 8 bases aligning to TRBD1. Trimming at V came to 4 bases and at J to 4 bases, leaving 10 bases not matched to a gene. Germline V gene lookup returns CDR1 MNHNS and CDR2 SASEGT. This CDR3 spans 16 amino acids.

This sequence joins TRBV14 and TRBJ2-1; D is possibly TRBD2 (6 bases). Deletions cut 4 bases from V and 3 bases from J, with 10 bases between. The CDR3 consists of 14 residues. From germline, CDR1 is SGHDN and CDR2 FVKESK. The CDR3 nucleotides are TGTGCCAGCAGCCCAACTAGCATCTACAATGAGCAGTTCTTC. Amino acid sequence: CASSPTSIYNEQFF.

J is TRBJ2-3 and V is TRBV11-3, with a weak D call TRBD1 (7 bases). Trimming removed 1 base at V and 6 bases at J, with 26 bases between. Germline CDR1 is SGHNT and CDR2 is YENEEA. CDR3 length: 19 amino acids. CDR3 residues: CASSLAPRQGRGAGDTQYF. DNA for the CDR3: TGTGCCAGCAGCTTAGCCCCTCGACAGGGAAGGGGGGCAGGGGATACGCAGTATTTT.

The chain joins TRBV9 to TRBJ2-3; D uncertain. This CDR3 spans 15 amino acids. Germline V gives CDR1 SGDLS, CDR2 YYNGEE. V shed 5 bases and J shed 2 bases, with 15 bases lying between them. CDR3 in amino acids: CASSPPIAATDTQYF. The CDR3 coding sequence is TGTGCCAGCAGTCCCCCAATTGCGGCCACAGATACGCAGTATTTT.

The CDR3 here is CASSARDSSNQPQHF. DNA for the CDR3: TGTGCCAGCAGTGCCCGGGACAGTAGCAATCAGCCCCAGCATTTT. The chain links TRBV6-1 to TRBJ1-5, with 7 bases aligning to TRBD1. The germline V gene has CDR1 MNHNS and CDR2 SASEGT. This CDR3 comprises 15 residues. V was pared by 4 bases and J by 0 bases, with 3 bases of the junction left unmatched.

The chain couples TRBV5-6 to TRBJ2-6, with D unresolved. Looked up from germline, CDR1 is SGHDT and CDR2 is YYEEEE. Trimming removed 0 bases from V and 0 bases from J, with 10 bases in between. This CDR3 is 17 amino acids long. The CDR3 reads CASSLVVTFSGANVLTF. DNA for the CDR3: TGTGCCAGCAGCTTGGTTGTCACATTCTCTGGGGCCAACGTCCTGACTTTC.

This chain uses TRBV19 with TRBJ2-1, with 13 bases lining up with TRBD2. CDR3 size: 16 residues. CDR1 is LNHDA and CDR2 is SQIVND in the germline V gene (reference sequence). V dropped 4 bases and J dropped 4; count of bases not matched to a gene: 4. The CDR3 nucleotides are TGTGCCAGTAGTAGGGTGACTAGCGGGAGGTACAATGAGCAGTTCTTC. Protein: CASSRVTSGRYNEQFF.

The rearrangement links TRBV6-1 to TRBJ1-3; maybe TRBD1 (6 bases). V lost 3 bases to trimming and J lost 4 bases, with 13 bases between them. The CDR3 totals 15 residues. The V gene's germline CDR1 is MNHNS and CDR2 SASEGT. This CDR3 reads CASSDLRGTGNTIYF. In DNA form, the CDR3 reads TGTGCCAGCAGTGACCTCAGGGGAACCGGAAACACCATATATTTT.

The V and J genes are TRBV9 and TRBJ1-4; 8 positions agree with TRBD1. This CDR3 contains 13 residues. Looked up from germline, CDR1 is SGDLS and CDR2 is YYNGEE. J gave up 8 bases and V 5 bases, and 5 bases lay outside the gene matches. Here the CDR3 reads CASRGQVDEKLFF. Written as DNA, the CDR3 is TGTGCCAGCAGGGGACAGGTGGACGAAAAACTGTTTTTT.

CDR3 DNA: TGTGCCAGCAGTCCGCGGGGGAATGGCTACACCTTC. It encodes CASSPRGNGYTF. The chain employs TRBV6-7 and TRBJ1-2; TRBD1 might be the D (5 bases). TRBV6-7 is flagged as an ORF with uncertain function. The ends were cut back, 5 bases at V and 6 bases at J, with 10 bases in the middle. The CDR3 runs 12 residues.

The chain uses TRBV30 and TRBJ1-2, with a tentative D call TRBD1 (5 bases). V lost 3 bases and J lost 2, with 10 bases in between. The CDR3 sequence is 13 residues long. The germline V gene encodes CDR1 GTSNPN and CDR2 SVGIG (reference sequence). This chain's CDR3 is CAWSLTDNYGYTF. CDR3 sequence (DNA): TGTGCCTGGAGCCTGACAGACAACTATGGCTACACCTTC.

This CDR3 reads CASSWTPSSYNEQFF. The DNA of the CDR3 is TGTGCCAGCAGTTGGACTCCTAGCTCCTACAATGAGCAGTTCTTC. The chain carries TRBV6-5 and TRBJ2-1; TRBD2 might be the D (5 bases). V gave up 4 bases and J gave up 0 bases, with 10 bases separating them. This CDR3 region has 15 residues. Germline CDR1 reads MNHEY; CDR2 reads SVGAGI.

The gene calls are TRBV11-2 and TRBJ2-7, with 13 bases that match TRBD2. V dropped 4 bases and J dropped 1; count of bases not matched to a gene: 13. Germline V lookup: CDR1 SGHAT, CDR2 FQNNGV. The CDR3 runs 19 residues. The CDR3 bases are TGTGCCAGCAGCTACGGGACAGCCGGGACTAGCGGGATTTCCTACGAGCAGTACTTC. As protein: CASSYGTAGTSGISYEQYF.

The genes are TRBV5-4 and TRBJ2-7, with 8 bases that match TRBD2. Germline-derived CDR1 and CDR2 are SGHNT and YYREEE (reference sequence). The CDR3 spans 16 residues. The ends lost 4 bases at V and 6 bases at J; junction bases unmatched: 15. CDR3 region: CASSPGSREAYGEQYF. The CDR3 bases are TGTGCCAGCAGCCCAGGGTCGCGGGAGGCATACGGCGAGCAGTACTTC.